The 21 T cell receptor beta chains presented below share a single source sample, sequenced in a study of T cell responses to AZD1222 COVID-19 vaccine. Method: immunoSEQ multiplex PCR; TCRdb's copy keeps in-frame clones and lacks some. The table records 100,000 to 150,000 clones, 90% of them present only once. The sample here was peripheral blood, taken on day 0 of AZD1222 vaccination. The receptors come from an adult in good health.

The chain carries TRBV15 and TRBJ2-7; D may be TRBD1 (5 bases). Trimming left V 4 bases short and J 1 base short, with 11 bases between. Germline CDR1 and CDR2: LNHNV and YYDKDF (reference sequence). The length of the CDR3 is 14 residues. The CDR3: CATSTERGSYEQYF. CDR3 nucleotide sequence: TGTGCCACCAGCACGGAAAGGGGTTCCTACGAGCAGTACTTC.

V and J are TRBV6-5 and TRBJ2-3; TRBD2 aligns across 7 bases. J gave up 1 base and V 5 bases, and 6 bases lay outside the gene matches. CDR3 length: 15 residues. CDR1 MNHEY and CDR2 SVGAGI come from the germline V gene. CDR3: CASSPRGSGTDTQYF. Written as DNA, the CDR3 is TGTGCCAGCAGTCCGCGGGGGTCGGGCACAGATACGCAGTATTTT.

The chain carries TRBV6-1 and TRBJ2-7; D may be TRBD2 (7 bases). The germline V gene encodes CDR1 MNHNS and CDR2 SASEGT. The CDR3 runs 17 residues. Trimming stripped 4 bases from V and 2 bases from J, with 21 bases between. This CDR3 is CASSGGGGPGATYEQYF. In DNA form, the CDR3 reads TGTGCCAGCAGTGGAGGGGGGGGTCCGGGAGCAACCTACGAGCAGTACTTC.

The CDR3 sequence is CASSYSGTGVGEKLFF. CDR3 DNA sequence: TGTGCCAGCAGTTATTCCGGGACAGGGGTGGGAGAAAAACTGTTTTTT. The chain couples TRBV6-5 to TRBJ1-4; 10 bases line up with TRBD1. V lost 3 bases to trimming and J lost 8 bases; unmatched junction nucleotides: 9. The CDR3 loop spans 16 amino acids. Germline lookup yields CDR1 MNHEY and CDR2 SVGAGI.

The CDR3 is CASSPNDGYSYGYTF. The CDR3 DNA reads TGTGCCAGCAGCCCTAACGATGGGTATAGCTATGGCTACACCTTC. The V and J genes are TRBV7-9 and TRBJ1-2; D is undetermined. The CDR3 is 15 residues long. Germline CDR1 SEHNR, CDR2 FQNEAQ (reference sequence). The V and J ends lost 5 bases and 4 bases respectively, with 17 bases between them.

The chain is built from TRBV28 and TRBJ2-7; tentative D call: TRBD1 (6 bases). The CDR3 has 16 residues. The germline CDR1 and CDR2 sequences are MDHEN and SYDVKM. With 3 bases removed from V and 2 bases from J, the gap between germline ends came to 17 bases. In DNA, the CDR3 is TGTGCCAGCAGTTTCACCCGGACAGAAGCCACCTACGAGCAGTACTTC. Its translation: CASSFTRTEATYEQYF.

The rearrangement joins TRBV5-1 to TRBJ2-7; TRBD1 matches 8 bases. The CDR3 sequence is 14 residues long. Germline V gives CDR1 SGHRS, CDR2 YFSETQ. V lost 4 bases and J lost 2; bases outside the gene matches: 5. CDR3 DNA sequence: TGCGCCAGCAGCCCAGGGGGCGGCACCTACGAGCAGTACTTC. Translated, it gives CASSPGGGTYEQYF.

V is TRBV27 and J is TRBJ1-2, with D possibly matching TRBD1 (6 bases). Germline loops: CDR1 MNHEY, CDR2 SMNVEV (reference sequence). Trimming left V 5 bases short and J 3 bases short, with 13 bases between. This CDR3 is 14 amino acids long. For the CDR3, the DNA is TGTGCCAGCAGTAACCTTAGGGGGGACTATGGCTACACCTTC. Translated, it gives CASSNLRGDYGYTF.

The gene calls are TRBV4-3 and TRBJ2-1; a possible D gene is TRBD1 (5 bases). Trimming took 0 bases from V and 8 from J, leaving 8 bases between them. The CDR3 has 13 residues. Germline CDR1 is LGHNA and CDR2 is YSLEER. The CDR3 nucleotides read TGCGCCAGCAGCCAAGACAGGGCACATGAGCAGTTCTTC. This encodes CASSQDRAHEQFF.

This clone is judged medium-sized (0.01 to 0.1%). The CDR3: CASDKWGVQPQHF. For the CDR3, the DNA is TGTGCCAGCGATAAGTGGGGGGTGCAGCCCCAGCATTTT. The gene calls are TRBV9 and TRBJ1-5, with D possibly being TRBD1 (5 bases). The CDR3 covers 13 residues. Germline V CDR1 and CDR2: SGDLS, YYNGEE. V dropped 7 bases and J dropped 7 bases, with 15 bases sitting between them.

This clone has just one count. The rearrangement links TRBV4-1 to TRBJ2-1; D is possibly TRBD1 or TRBD2 (5 bases each). Germline V gives CDR1 MGHRA, CDR2 YSYEKL. The ends were cut back, 0 bases at V and 7 bases at J, with 10 bases in the middle. The CDR3 is 14 amino acids. The CDR3 loop reads CASSQEGVKNEQFF. The CDR3 nucleotides are TGCGCCAGCAGCCAAGAGGGGGTGAAAAATGAGCAGTTCTTC.

The chain has TRBV27 and TRBJ1-2; D remains ambiguous. Germline V gene sequence: CDR1 MNHEY, CDR2 SMNVEV (reference sequence). CDR3 length equals 12 residues. V lost 6 bases and J lost 4, with 9 bases in between. The CDR3 DNA follows: TGTGCCAGCAGGGGAAGGATCTATGGCTACACCTTC. The encoded protein is CASRGRIYGYTF.

The V and J genes are TRBV5-1 and TRBJ2-2, with 9 positions matching TRBD1. Germline V CDR1 and CDR2: SGHRS, YFSETQ. The CDR3 covers 15 residues. The junction had 2 bases not matched to a gene; V was cut back by 3 bases and J by 2 bases. The CDR3, as DNA: TGCGCCAGCAGCTCGGGACAGGGTAACACCGGGGAGCTGTTTTTT. Translation: CASSSGQGNTGELFF.

J is TRBJ1-5 and V is TRBV18; D ambiguous. Germline CDR1 is KGHSH and CDR2 is LQKENI. Trimming removed 3 bases at V and 6 bases at J, with 12 bases between. The CDR3 spans 14 residues. The CDR3, as DNA: TGTGCCAGCTCACCGGTTGGGGAGCGTCAGCCCCAGCATTTT. Its protein is CASSPVGERQPQHF. Full variable domain (remainder filled in from reference TRBV18 and TRBJ1-5): NAGVMQNPRHLVRRRGQEARLRCSPMKGHSHVYWYRQLPEEGLKFMVYLQKENIIDESGMPKERFSAEFPKEGPSILRIQQVVRGDSAAYFCASSPVGERQPQHFGDGTRLSIL.

This chain connects TRBV27 to TRBJ2-1, with 15 bases aligning to TRBD2. Germline-derived CDR1 and CDR2 are MNHEY and SMNVEV (reference sequence). This CDR3 spans 15 amino acids. The junction had 7 bases not matched to a gene; V was cut back by 7 bases and J by 9 bases. The CDR3 sequence: CASKLGLAGGFEQFF. CDR3 coding DNA: TGTGCCAGCAAATTGGGACTAGCGGGAGGATTTGAGCAGTTCTTC.

The chain carries TRBV15 and TRBJ1-2; tentatively, D is TRBD1 (5 bases). V was cut by 3 bases and J by 3 bases, with 11 bases left in between. This CDR3 spans 14 amino acids. Germline V CDR1 and CDR2: LNHNV, YYDKDF (reference sequence). CDR3 nucleotide sequence: TGTGCCACCAGCAGGGGTGGGGGGTACTATGGCTACACCTTC. Amino acids: CATSRGGGYYGYTF. The variable domain in full, completed from reference TRBV15 and TRBJ1-2, reads DAMVIQNPRYQVTQFGKPVTLSCSQTLNHNVMYWYQQKSSQAPKLLFHYYDKDFNNEADTPDNFQSRRPNTSFCFLDIRSPGLGDTAMYLCATSRGGGYYGYTFGSGTRLTVV.

V usage is TRBV21-1 and J usage is TRBJ1-1; the D segment call TRBD1 is taken from the table without a DNA check. TRBV21-1 is termed a pseudogene. CDR3 size: 19 residues. CDR3 coding DNA: TGTGCCAGCAGCAGGTTGGAAAGGGACAGGGGTTACATGAACACTGAAGCTTTCTTT. This gives the protein CASSRLERDRGYMNTEAFF.

V and J are TRBV5-1 and TRBJ2-1, with D perhaps TRBD1 (5 bases). There are 15 residues in the CDR3. Germline V CDR1 and CDR2: SGHRS, YFSETQ. V was clipped by 0 bases and J by 2 bases, with 9 bases between them. CDR3 coding DNA: TGCGCCAGCAGCTTGGTGGGGCGAACCTACAATGAGCAGTTCTTC. This codes for CASSLVGRTYNEQFF.

V usage is TRBV18 and J usage is TRBJ2-5; 10 bases fit TRBD1. The CDR3 totals 15 residues. The trim removed 6 bases at V and 4 bases at J, leaving 8 bases unmatched. Looked up from germline, CDR1 is KGHSH and CDR2 is LQKENI. In nucleotides, the CDR3 is TGTGCCAGCTCTTCCGGGACAGGGGTGCCAGAGACCCAGTACTTC. Protein: CASSSGTGVPETQYF.

This clone was recorded only once. The gene calls are TRBV14 and TRBJ2-1; the D is unclear. This CDR3 is 16 amino acids long. With 0 bases removed from V and 0 bases from J, the gap between germline ends came to 9 bases. Germline loops: CDR1 SGHDN, CDR2 FVKESK. The CDR3 reads CASSQDLRSSYNEQFF. The DNA of the CDR3 is TGTGCCAGCAGCCAAGACTTGAGGAGCTCCTACAATGAGCAGTTCTTC.

The chain links TRBV3-1 (or the pseudogene TRBV3-2) to TRBJ2-2, with D uncertain. With 2 bases removed from V and 8 bases from J, the gap between germline ends came to 6 bases. Germline V gives CDR1 LGHDT, CDR2 YNNKEL (reference sequence). The CDR3 length is 12 residues. Here the CDR3 DNA reads TGTGCCAGCAGCCAACCCAGGGGGGAGCTGTTTTTT. Protein product: CASSQPRGELFF.